A single sample gave rise to the 14 T cell receptor beta chains below, sequenced in a study of cytotoxic CD8 clonotypes in ibrutinib-treated CLL. The method was immunoSEQ multiplex PCR; TCRdb's version includes in-frame clones alone and lacks a portion of them. This table holds more than 70,000 clones, about 76% found once. The sample was PBMCs, taken after 12 months of ibrutinib treatment. The receptor source for this set is a human donor with chronic lymphocytic leukemia.

The V call is TRBV2, the J call TRBJ2-3; possibly TRBD1 or TRBD2 for D (5 bases each). In germline, CDR1 is SNHLY, CDR2 FYNNEI. The V end lost 10 bases, the J end lost 6 bases, and 26 bases lay between the germline ends. CDR3 length: 16 residues. The CDR3 protein is CATQEGWGAVRDTQYF. CDR3 bases: TGTGCCACCCAAGAGGGGTGGGGAGCCGTTCGGGATACGCAGTATTTT.

The V gene is TRBV7-6, the J gene TRBJ2-7; 8 nucleotides align to TRBD1. The CDR3 covers 14 residues. Germline CDR1 reads SGHVS; CDR2 reads FNYEAQ. V was clipped by 1 base and J by 2 bases; unmatched bases: 1. This CDR3 reads CASSLEGQAYEQYF. The CDR3 DNA sequence: TGTGCCAGCAGCTTAGAGGGACAGGCCTACGAGCAGTACTTC. The whole variable domain, filled in from reference TRBV7-6 and TRBJ2-7, reads GAGVSQSPRYKVTKRGQDVALRCDPISGHVSLYWYRQALGQGPEFLTYFNYEAQQDKSGLPNDRFSAERPEGSISTLTIQRTEQRDSAMYRCASSLEGQAYEQYFGPGTRLTVT.

The chain uses TRBV28 and TRBJ1-1, with 9 bases fitting TRBD1. The V segment lost 10 bases and the J segment 7 bases; nucleotides outside the gene matches: 10. This CDR3 contains 13 residues. Germline V lookup: CDR1 MDHEN, CDR2 SYDVKM. Here the CDR3 reads CATQRGQGGEAFF. The CDR3 bases are TGTGCCACCCAAAGGGGACAGGGTGGTGAAGCTTTCTTT. Variable domain in full (rest from reference TRBV28 and TRBJ1-1): DVKVTQSSRYLVKRTGEKVFLECVQDMDHENMFWYRQDPGLGLRLIYFSYDVKMKEKGDIPEGYSVSREKKERFSLILESASTNQTSMYLCATQRGQGGEAFFGQGTRLTVV.

The chain uses TRBV28 and TRBJ1-1, with 7 positions matching TRBD1. CDR1 and CDR2 (germline): MDHEN, SYDVKM. V gave up 5 bases and J gave up 4 bases; unmatched junction bases: 4. The length of the CDR3 is 13 residues. The CDR3 sequence is CASSRQGGTEAFF. The CDR3 nucleotides are TGTGCCAGCAGTAGACAGGGAGGCACTGAAGCTTTCTTT.

The chain carries TRBV25-1 and TRBJ2-2; the match to TRBD1 covers 9 bases. V shed 5 bases and J 3 bases; nucleotides not matched to a gene: 4. Per the germline V gene, CDR1 is MGHDK and CDR2 is SYGVNS. The CDR3 length is 15 residues. For the CDR3, the DNA is TGTGCCAGCAGTAACAGACAGGGGGACACCGGGGAGCTGTTTTTT. Translation gives CASSNRQGDTGELFF.

V gene TRBV7-2 combines with J gene TRBJ2-5; TRBD2 aligns across 9 bases. Unmatched junction bases numbered 16, after V lost 0 bases and J lost 5 bases. This CDR3 has 19 amino acids. CDR1 and CDR2 from the germline V gene are SGHTA and FQGNSA. The DNA of the CDR3 is TGTGCCAGCAGCTTAGCGGGGGGGGCTAGCGGGAACCGATGGGAGACCCAGTACTTC. Protein product: CASSLAGGASGNRWETQYF. Drawing the rest from reference TRBV7-2 and TRBJ2-5, the complete variable domain is GAGVSQSPSNKVTEKGKDVELRCDPISGHTALYWYRQSLGQGLEFLIYFQGNSAPDKSGLPSDRFSAERTGGSVSTLTIQRTQQEDSAVYLCASSLAGGASGNRWETQYFGPGTRLLVL.

The table lists this clone with a few counts. J is TRBJ2-4 and V is TRBV27, with D possibly being TRBD2 (5 bases). Germline V lookup: CDR1 MNHEY, CDR2 SMNVEV (reference sequence). Trimming pared 6 bases from V and 7 bases from J, leaving 13 bases between. CDR3 length: 13 residues. CDR3 sequence: CASRRAAGNIQYF. In DNA, the CDR3 is TGTGCCAGCAGGAGAGCGGCTGGCAACATTCAGTACTTC.

This chain connects TRBV28 to TRBJ1-5, with D uncertain. V was pared by 4 bases and J by 7 bases, with 14 bases between. This CDR3 is 14 amino acids long. CDR1 is MDHEN, CDR2 SYDVKM, per germline. CDR3 protein: CASSSSPGGQPQHF. CDR3 bases: TGTGCCAGCAGTTCGTCCCCGGGAGGGCAGCCCCAGCATTTT.

The chain recombines TRBV7-2 with TRBJ2-3; D is perhaps TRBD1 (6 bases). This CDR3 has 15 residues. Looked up from germline, CDR1 is SGHTA and CDR2 is FQGNSA. The V gene lost 5 bases and the J gene lost 11 bases, with 23 bases spanning the gap. CDR3 loop: CASSPGRGLEWGQYF. CDR3 in DNA: TGTGCCAGCAGCCCCGGCAGGGGTCTGGAGTGGGGGCAGTATTTT.

This chain uses TRBV7-3 with TRBJ2-3; 11 bases line up with TRBD1. The V segment lost 5 bases and the J segment 5 bases; nucleotides outside the gene matches: 9. The CDR3 contains 16 residues. Germline V gene data show CDR1 as SGHTA and CDR2 as FQGTGA. The CDR3 DNA is TGTGCCAGCAGCCCCCAGGACAGGGGGCAGGGAGATACGCAGTATTTT. Translation gives CASSPQDRGQGDTQYF.

The V gene is TRBV13, the J gene TRBJ2-7; D could derive from TRBD1 or TRBD2 (5 bases each). The CDR3 consists of 13 residues. The germline V gene encodes CDR1 PRHDT and CDR2 FYEKMQ (reference sequence). Trimming shortened V by 3 bases and J by 3 bases, and 9 bases separated the two germline ends. The CDR3 bases are TGTGCCAGCAGCTTCCGAGGGGACTACGAGCAGTACTTC. Its protein is CASSFRGDYEQYF. Looking up the rest from reference TRBV13 and TRBJ2-7 gives the full variable domain: AAGVIQSPRHLIKEKRETATLKCYPIPRHDTVYWYQQGPGQDPQFLISFYEKMQSDKGSIPDRFSAQQFSDYHSELNMSSLELGDSALYFCASSFRGDYEQYFGPGTRLTVT.

The rearrangement links TRBV5-1 to TRBJ2-3, with TRBD1 matching 7 bases. The V gene end was trimmed by 0 bases and the J gene end by 0 bases; junction bases not matched to a gene: 1. The germline gives CDR1 SGHRS, CDR2 YFSETQ. CDR3 length: 15 residues. Written as DNA, the CDR3 is TGCGCCAGCAGCTTGGAGGGGGCTAGCACAGATACGCAGTATTTT. Protein product: CASSLEGASTDTQYF.

The chain joins TRBV7-2 to TRBJ2-5, with D possibly matching TRBD2 (7 bases). Trimming took off 3 bases at V and 5 bases at J, with 13 bases between the two ends. This CDR3 is 14 amino acids long. In germline, CDR1 is SGHTA, CDR2 FQGNSA. CDR3 in DNA: TGTGCCAGCAGCTTCAGTGGGGGGGCGGAGACCCAGTACTTC. Protein: CASSFSGGAETQYF.

The chain uses TRBV29-1 and TRBJ2-7; perhaps TRBD2 as D (8 bases). V lost 5 bases and J lost 1, with 18 bases in between. This CDR3 is 15 amino acids long. Germline CDR1 is SQVTM and CDR2 is ANQGSEA. The DNA of the CDR3 is TGCAGCGTTCGGGAGGGGGCGGCGGAATCCTACGAGCAGTACTTC. As protein: CSVREGAAESYEQYF.